The 14 T cell receptor beta chains listed next were all sequenced from one sample in a study of cytomegalovirus exposure and HLA in healthy donors. It was with 60 Vbeta and 13 Jbeta primers that the PCR ran. The assay was immunoSEQ multiplex PCR, and TCRdb's table has in-frame clones only and misses some. Of approximately 170,000 clones in the sample, more than 60% were seen once. The sample consisted of PBMCs. The receptors shown here come from a woman in her forties in good health and CMV-seropositive.

The chain has TRBV2 and TRBJ1-1; D is perhaps TRBD1 (5 bases). The CDR3 has 12 residues. Trimming left V 8 bases short and J 6 bases short, with 13 bases between. The germline V gene has CDR1 SNHLY and CDR2 FYNNEI. DNA for the CDR3: TGTGCCAGCGGCCCCCAGGGCGCTGAAGCTTTCTTT. This gives the protein CASGPQGAEAFF.

The rearrangement joins TRBV19 to TRBJ2-7, with 9 bases aligning to TRBD1. The CDR3 covers 16 residues. Germline V gives CDR1 LNHDA, CDR2 SQIVND (reference sequence). V shed 3 bases, J shed 9 bases, and the junction held 15 bases outside the gene matches. Here the CDR3 DNA reads TGTGCCAGTAGTATGGCTGTGGGACAGGGCGCGTTTTGGCAGTACTTC. It is translated as CASSMAVGQGAFWQYF.

V gene TRBV6-5 combines with J gene TRBJ2-5; D not resolved. Near its end, the DNA agrees better with TRBJ2-7, so the J call may be wrong. The CDR3 consists of 15 residues. The germline V gene has CDR1 MNHEY and CDR2 SVGAGI. CDR3 DNA: TGTGCCAGCAGTATGGGCCCGAATCTGGACTACGAGCAGTACTTC. Protein: CASSMGPNLDYEQYF.

The chain has TRBV19 and TRBJ1-2; 11 bases agree with TRBD1. Trimming removed 7 bases from V and 4 bases from J; junction bases left unmatched: 11. Germline CDR1 and CDR2: LNHDA and SQIVND (reference sequence). The CDR3 contains 16 residues. The CDR3 sequence is CASTAGQGAMGYGYTF. The CDR3 DNA follows: TGTGCCAGTACCGCCGGACAGGGGGCTATGGGCTATGGCTACACCTTC.

The genes are TRBV5-4 and TRBJ2-2, with a possible D match to TRBD1 (5 bases). This CDR3 spans 14 amino acids. V gave up 7 bases and J gave up 7 bases, with 17 bases separating them. The germline CDR1 and CDR2 sequences are SGHNT and YYREEE (reference sequence). The DNA for the CDR3 is TGTGCCAGCCACGCGGCAGGGTCCCACGGGGAGCTGTTTTTT. Its translation: CASHAAGSHGELFF.

This chain joins TRBV10-1 and TRBJ2-1; TRBD2 agrees at 10 bases. V gave up 7 bases and J gave up 2 bases; unmatched junction bases: 8. The CDR3 covers 16 residues. Germline CDR1 and CDR2: WNHNN and SYGVQD (reference sequence). CDR3: CASNPLAGKTYNEQFF. Here the CDR3 DNA reads TGCGCCAGCAATCCACTAGCGGGGAAGACCTACAATGAGCAGTTCTTC.

This sequence joins TRBV7-8 and TRBJ1-1; a possible D gene is TRBD1 (5 bases). The ends were cut back, 7 bases at V and 1 base at J, with 13 bases in the middle. Germline-derived CDR1 and CDR2 are SGHVS and FQNEAQ. The CDR3 is 14 residues long. DNA of the CDR3: TGTGCCAGCAACTTCGCAGGGAAGAACACTGAAGCTTTCTTT. Residues: CASNFAGKNTEAFF.

The chain combines TRBV30 with TRBJ2-3; 7 nucleotides agree with TRBD1. The trim removed 5 bases at V and 2 bases at J, leaving 10 bases unmatched. The CDR3 has 15 residues. Germline V gene sequence: CDR1 GTSNPN, CDR2 SVGIG (reference sequence). The CDR3 DNA reads TGTGCCTGGTCGACAGGGAAAATACCCACAGATACGCAGTATTTT. Its translation: CAWSTGKIPTDTQYF. Combining the CDR3 with reference TRBV30 and TRBJ2-3 gives the whole variable domain SQTIHQWPATLVQPVGSPLSLECTVEGTSNPNLYWYRQAAGRGLQLLFYSVGIGQISSEVPQNLSASRPQDRQFILSSKKLLLSDSGFYLCAWSTGKIPTDTQYFGPGTRLTVL.

This clone was seen more than once but under ten times. This chain uses TRBV4-2 with TRBJ2-1; 7 bases map to TRBD1. Germline V gene data show CDR1 as LGHNA and CDR2 as YNFKEQ. J lost 10 bases, V lost 1 base, and 4 bases had no gene match. This CDR3 comprises 13 residues. The CDR3 reads CASSQARGYEQFF. The CDR3 DNA is TGTGCCAGCAGCCAAGCCAGGGGGTACGAGCAGTTCTTC.

The V gene is TRBV7-2, the J gene TRBJ2-2, with TRBD1 identical over 7 bases. The germline V gene encodes CDR1 SGHTA and CDR2 FQGNSA. V was clipped by 5 bases and J by 6 bases; unmatched bases: 12. The CDR3 loop spans 16 amino acids. CDR3 DNA sequence: TGTGCCAGCAGCCCCCGGACAGGCGGAGCACCCGGGGAGCTGTTTTTT. Its translation: CASSPRTGGAPGELFF.

This clone was detected only a few times. The chain employs TRBV7-8 and TRBJ1-1; 7 nucleotides align to TRBD1. With 5 bases clipped from V and 0 bases from J, the junction kept 6 bases outside the gene matches. This CDR3 region has 15 residues. Germline CDR1 SGHVS, CDR2 FQNEAQ. In DNA, the CDR3 is TGTGCCAGCAGCGCCGCCGGGACAGTGAACACTGAAGCTTTCTTT. It translates to CASSAAGTVNTEAFF.

This sequence joins TRBV19 and TRBJ2-3, with 8 positions matching TRBD2. CDR1 is LNHDA and CDR2 is SQIVND in the germline V gene (reference sequence). This CDR3 comprises 15 residues. V shed 6 bases, J shed 4 bases, and the junction held 9 bases outside the gene matches. The CDR3 region is CASRPPGGISDTQYF. The CDR3 nucleotides read TGTGCCAGTAGACCCCCGGGAGGGATCTCAGATACGCAGTATTTT.

The chain recombines TRBV11-3 with TRBJ2-5; 10 nucleotides agree with TRBD2. The CDR3 loop spans 16 amino acids. V gave up 2 bases and J gave up 5 bases; unmatched junction bases: 8. The germline V gene has CDR1 SGHNT and CDR2 YENEEA. CDR3 bases: TGTGCCAGCAGCTTAAGCCCAGCGGGGGGGTTGGAGACCCAGTACTTC. It translates to CASSLSPAGGLETQYF.

The rearrangement links TRBV18 to TRBJ2-7, with 7 bases matching TRBD1. CDR3 length: 16 amino acids. In germline, CDR1 is KGHSH, CDR2 LQKENI. The V and J ends lost 4 bases and 1 base, in that order; junction bases with no gene match: 10. CDR3 protein: CASSRDSGRGSYEQYF. CDR3 nucleotides: TGTGCCAGCTCACGTGATAGTGGCAGGGGGTCCTACGAGCAGTACTTC.